This is a list of T cell receptor beta chains from one sample in a study of T cells in Graves' hyperthyroidism and ophthalmopathy. MiXCR, applied by TCRdb to the multiplex PCR reads, yields one record per CDR3 protein. The table has almost 600,000 distinct CDR3 sequences, roughly 14% seen once. The source material was blood. The receptors were gathered from a woman under 40 with Graves' hyperthyroidism that later progressed to Graves' ophthalmopathy. CDR3s include the opening cysteine and the closing phenylalanine or tryptophan. The D gene is left open where the match is weak. The size entry is marked missing in some rows and otherwise reads once, few, many or a size class.

clone_size d_call j_call v_call cdr3_nt cdr3_aa
many TRBD1 TRBJ2-2 TRBV11-3 TGTGCCAGCCTATCTTGGTTCGGGACAGACGCGAACACCGGGGAGCTGTTTTTT CASLSWFGTDANTGELFF
few . TRBJ2-6 TRBV27 TGTGCCAGCAGTTGGGAGGGGGCCAACGTCCTGACTTTC CASSWEGANVLTF
many TRBD1 TRBJ1-2 TRBV27 TGTGCCAGCAGGGGACAGATCTATGGCTACACCTTC CASRGQIYGYTF
. . TRBJ2-7 TRBV28 TGTGCCAGCAGTTTTACGCCCTTCTACGAGCAGTACTTC CASSFTPFYEQYF
few TRBD1 TRBJ1-5 TRBV20-1 TGCAGTGCTATTCGTTGGACAGGGAGCGGCAATCAGCCCCAGCATTTT CSAIRWTGSGNQPQHF
few . TRBJ2-7 TRBV7-9 TGTGCCAGCAGCGCGAGACAGGATCCTACCTACGAGCAGTACTTC CASSARQDPTYEQYF
many . TRBJ1-1 TRBV12-3/TRBV12-4 TGTGCCACCAAGACCAGAATGAACACTGAAGCTTTCTTT CATKTRMNTEAFF
many . TRBJ2-2 TRBV12-3/TRBV12-4 TGTGCCAGCAGTTTATTTTCAGGGAACACCGGGGAGCTGTTTTTT CASSLFSGNTGELFF
many . TRBJ1-2 TRBV3-1 TGTGCCAGCAGCCAAGGACTGCAGGCTGGCTACACCTTC CASSQGLQAGYTF
many TRBD1 TRBJ1-1 TRBV10-3 TGTGCCATTAGGACAGGGACGAACACTGAAGCTTTCTTT CAIRTGTNTEAFF
. TRBD2 TRBJ2-6 TRBV20-1 TGCAGTGCCGGGACTAGCGGGAGCAATGGTGGGGCCAACGTCCTGACTTTC CSAGTSGSNGGANVLTF
. TRBD1 TRBJ1-1 TRBV18 TGTGCCAGCTCCCCGGACAGGGACATTGAAGCTCTCTTT CASSPDRDIEALF
many . TRBJ2-7 TRBV6-1 TGTGCCAGCAGTTCCCCCTCTCTCGGGGCATCAAGCTCCTACGAGCAGTACTTC CASSSPSLGASSSYEQYF
. TRBD2 TRBJ2-2 TRBV14 TGTGCCAGCACCATCGGTGGTGGCGGGAGTTTCGGGGAGCTGTTTTTT CASTIGGGGSFGELFF